Following are 13 T cell receptor beta chains from one sample sequenced in a study of T cell responses to AZD1222 COVID-19 vaccine. TCRdb's copy holds only in-frame clones and misses some; the assay was immunoSEQ multiplex PCR. The table includes about 110,000 clones, about 87% detected once. The sample here was peripheral blood, taken 28 days after the second AZD1222 dose. These receptors all stem from an adult who received the AZD1222 COVID-19 vaccine.

V gene TRBV7-2 combines with J gene TRBJ2-7, with D maybe TRBD2 (6 bases). Trimming cost V 1 base and J 1 base, with 8 bases left between them. This CDR3 has 14 amino acids. Germline V lookup: CDR1 SGHTA, CDR2 FQGNSA. In DNA form, the CDR3 reads TGTGCCAGCAGCTTAGGGGCGGGATCCTACGAGCAGTACTTC. Translation: CASSLGAGSYEQYF.

The chain has TRBV13 and TRBJ2-1; TRBD2 matches at 13 bases. V lost 0 bases, J lost 7 bases, and 18 bases stayed unmatched. Germline lookup yields CDR1 PRHDT and CDR2 FYEKMQ (reference sequence). The CDR3 is 21 amino acids. Here the CDR3 DNA reads TGTGCCAGCAGCTTAGGCCTTTCGCCGACTAGCGGGGGGCGGATGTGGAATGAGCAGTTCTTC. Translated, it gives CASSLGLSPTSGGRMWNEQFF.

The chain joins TRBV29-1 to TRBJ2-3; the D gene is possibly TRBD2 (5 bases). The germline V gene encodes CDR1 SQVTM and CDR2 ANQGSEA. V was trimmed by 1 base and J by 3 bases, leaving 5 bases between them. The CDR3 loop spans 12 amino acids. CDR3 sequence: CSVEAGTDTQYF. The CDR3 nucleotides are TGCAGCGTTGAAGCGGGGACAGATACGCAGTATTTT.

V gene TRBV10-3 combines with J gene TRBJ1-2; 7 bases are shared with TRBD1. With V trimmed by 0 bases and J by 0 bases, 4 bases remained unmatched. This CDR3 region has 16 residues. Germline loops: CDR1 ENHRY, CDR2 SYGVKD. The CDR3 nucleotides read TGTGCCATCAGTGAGTCGGTGACAGGGACTAACTATGGCTACACCTTC. Its protein product is CAISESVTGTNYGYTF.

The rearrangement links TRBV5-1 to TRBJ1-2, with TRBD1 matching 7 bases. Germline V gene sequence: CDR1 SGHRS, CDR2 YFSETQ. This CDR3 has 13 amino acids. V lost 4 bases, J lost 5 bases, and 5 bases stayed unmatched. This chain's CDR3 is CASSTTGNYGYTF. The CDR3 DNA reads as TGCGCCAGCAGCACGACAGGGAATTATGGCTACACCTTC. The variable domain in full, completed from reference TRBV5-1 and TRBJ1-2, reads KAGVTQTPRYLIKTRGQQVTLSCSPISGHRSVSWYQQTPGQGLQFLFEYFSETQRNKGNFPGRFSGRQFSNSRSEMNVSTLELGDSALYLCASSTTGNYGYTFGSGTRLTVV.

The chain carries TRBV4-1 and TRBJ2-2, with TRBD2 identical over 8 bases. Germline V gene sequence: CDR1 MGHRA, CDR2 YSYEKL. The CDR3 length is 15 residues. V lost 4 bases and J lost 10; bases outside the gene matches: 11. The CDR3 DNA sequence: TGCGCCAGCAGCCCGAAGCGGGAGCTATTGCAGGAGCTGTTTTTT. It encodes CASSPKRELLQELFF.

This chain uses TRBV11-2 with TRBJ2-5; D possibly uses TRBD1 or TRBD2 (6 bases each). The V gene's germline CDR1 is SGHAT and CDR2 FQNNGV. The V end lost 5 bases, the J end lost 10 bases, and 20 bases lay between the germline ends. The CDR3 has 14 residues. The CDR3 loop is CASSPRVTGAFQYF. The CDR3 DNA sequence: TGTGCCAGCAGCCCCAGGGTGACGGGGGCTTTCCAGTACTTC. Combining the CDR3 with reference TRBV11-2 and TRBJ2-5 gives the whole variable domain EAGVAQSPRYKIIEKRQSVAFWCNPISGHATLYWYQQILGQGPKLLIQFQNNGVVDDSQLPKDRFSAERLKGVDSTLKIQPAKLEDSAVYLCASSPRVTGAFQYFGPGTRLLVL.

V gene TRBV28 combines with J gene TRBJ2-7; the match to TRBD1 covers 9 bases. V was pared by 2 bases and J by 6 bases, with 5 bases of the junction left unmatched. CDR3 length equals 14 residues. Germline-derived CDR1 and CDR2 are MDHEN and SYDVKM. The DNA of the CDR3 is TGTGCCAGCAGTTTAGGGGACAGGGTTTCCGAGCAGTACTTC. Amino acids: CASSLGDRVSEQYF. The entire variable domain, with the rest obtained from reference TRBV28 and TRBJ2-7, is as follows: DVKVTQSSRYLVKRTGEKVFLECVQDMDHENMFWYRQDPGLGLRLIYFSYDVKMKEKGDIPEGYSVSREKKERFSLILESASTNQTSMYLCASSLGDRVSEQYFGPGTRLTVT.

The chain has TRBV6-1 and TRBJ2-3; D possibly uses TRBD1 or TRBD2 (5 bases each). Germline V gene data show CDR1 as MNHNS and CDR2 as SASEGT. This CDR3 region has 13 residues. V lost 6 bases and J 5 bases, leaving 12 bases between the germline ends. Written as DNA, the CDR3 is TGTGCCAGCAGAGGGACGGCTAAAGATACGCAGTATTTT. It codes for CASRGTAKDTQYF.

This sequence joins TRBV20-1 and TRBJ2-5; no clear D. From germline, CDR1 is DFQATT and CDR2 SNEGSKA (reference sequence). CDR3 length: 10 residues. The V gene lost 3 bases and the J gene lost 5 bases, with 4 bases spanning the gap. The chain's CDR3 is CSASGETQYF. CDR3 DNA: TGCAGTGCTAGTGGGGAGACCCAGTACTTC.

This clone was seen only once. The chain has TRBV15 and TRBJ1-4; 7 positions match TRBD1. This CDR3 has 16 residues. Unmatched junction bases numbered 4, after V lost 1 base and J lost 2 bases. Germline lookup yields CDR1 LNHNV and CDR2 YYDKDF (reference sequence). CDR3 region: CATSRVLTGTNEKLFF. CDR3 nucleotides: TGTGCCACCAGCAGAGTGTTGACAGGGACTAATGAAAAACTGTTTTTT. The variable domain in full, with the rest retrieved from reference TRBV15 and TRBJ1-4, is DAMVIQNPRYQVTQFGKPVTLSCSQTLNHNVMYWYQQKSSQAPKLLFHYYDKDFNNEADTPDNFQSRRPNTSFCFLDIRSPGLGDTAMYLCATSRVLTGTNEKLFFGSGTQLSVL.

V gene TRBV11-2 combines with J gene TRBJ1-1, with 7 positions matching TRBD1. Germline CDR1 is SGHAT and CDR2 is FQNNGV. The ends lost 3 bases at V and 0 bases at J; junction bases unmatched: 1. The CDR3 consists of 14 residues. CDR3 DNA: TGTGCCAGCAGCTTGGGGACAGTGAACACTGAAGCTTTCTTT. This gives the protein CASSLGTVNTEAFF.

This clone was seen only a few times. The chain employs TRBV6-5 and TRBJ1-3, with D possibly TRBD1 on 5 matching bases. The CDR3 length is 15 residues. V lost 8 bases and J 0 bases, leaving 14 bases between the germline ends. Germline CDR1 and CDR2: MNHEY and SVGAGI. The CDR3 loop reads CASGRQTLSGNTIYF. CDR3 coding DNA: TGTGCCAGCGGCAGACAGACCCTCTCTGGAAACACCATATATTTT.